A selection of T cell receptor beta chains follows, all from one sample in a study of T cell repertoires in cytomegalovirus infection. TCRdb re-analysed the reads in MiXCR, keeping a single row per CDR3 protein. Of hundreds of thousands of distinct CDR3 sequences in the sample, 17% were seen once. Specimen: PBMCs. The receptors were gathered from a human donor in good health (CMV status not recorded). Some clones in this sample may be carry-over from other donors' samples. Each CDR3 is given with its conserved first and last residue. Each record gives: CDR3 DNA, CDR3 protein, D gene, clone size, J gene, V gene. D genes are given only for firm matches. Some rows have no size entry. The others give once, few or many, or a class for an expanded clone.

DNA: TGTGCCAGCAGCCGGGCGAGCCGGGACAGGGGGCGCTTCACTGAAGCTTTCTTT
CDR3: CASSRASRDRGRFTEAFF
D: TRBD1
size: .
J: TRBJ1-1
V: TRBV12-3/TRBV12-4

DNA: TGCAGTGCTAACGGGGGCAACTATGGCTACACCTTC
CDR3: CSANGGNYGYTF
D: .
size: .
J: TRBJ1-2
V: TRBV20-1

DNA: TGTGCCAGCTCACCTGGAGAACAGGGAGGCTACACCTTC
CDR3: CASSPGEQGGYTF
D: .
size: .
J: TRBJ1-2
V: TRBV18

DNA: TGTGCCAGCAGCTTAGCGGGCAGGGGCTACAATGAGCAGTTCTTC
CDR3: CASSLAGRGYNEQFF
D: .
size: few
J: TRBJ2-1
V: TRBV7-9

DNA: TGCAGTGCTAGTCCCAGGGCTAGCAATCAGCCCCAGCATTTT
CDR3: CSASPRASNQPQHF
D: .
size: few
J: TRBJ1-5
V: TRBV20-1

DNA: TGTGCCAGCAGCCGTGGACAGGGGGAAAATGTAGCTTTCTTT
CDR3: CASSRGQGENVAFF
D: TRBD1
size: many
J: TRBJ1-1
V: TRBV7-2

DNA: TGTGCTAGTGGCATTAGAGGGTATGGCTACACCTTC
CDR3: CASGIRGYGYTF
D: .
size: many
J: TRBJ1-2
V: TRBV12-5

DNA: TGTGCCAGCAGCTTAGCCCCGGGCAGGGGGTATGGCTACACCTTC
CDR3: CASSLAPGRGYGYTF
D: TRBD1
size: many
J: TRBJ1-2
V: TRBV7-8

DNA: TGTGCCAGCCTTCGGACAGGGGGAACCGGGGAGCTGTTTTTT
CDR3: CASLRTGGTGELFF
D: TRBD1
size: .
J: TRBJ2-2
V: TRBV27

DNA: TGTGCCAGCAGCTGGGGGACAGAAGAGACCCAGTACTTC
CDR3: CASSWGTEETQYF
D: TRBD1
size: .
J: TRBJ2-5
V: TRBV5-4

DNA: TGTGCCAGCAGGTACATCAACACCGGGGAGCTGTTTTTT
CDR3: CASRYINTGELFF
D: .
size: few
J: TRBJ2-2
V: TRBV6-6

DNA: TGTGCCAGCAGCAGAAACAGGGGGAGCTCCTACGAGCAGTACTTC
CDR3: CASSRNRGSSYEQYF
D: TRBD1
size: few
J: TRBJ2-7
V: TRBV5-6

DNA: TGTGCCAGCTCACCATTGACAGGGGGAAATCAGCCCCAGCATTTT
CDR3: CASSPLTGGNQPQHF
D: TRBD1
size: .
J: TRBJ1-5
V: TRBV18

DNA: TGTGCCAGCAGTGTTACAGGGGGAGAGACCCAGTACTTC
CDR3: CASSVTGGETQYF
D: TRBD1
size: .
J: TRBJ2-5
V: TRBV6-5

DNA: TGTGCCAGCAGCTTAGATCCAGGGCGGGTCCAAGAGACCCAGTACTTC
CDR3: CASSLDPGRVQETQYF
D: .
size: few
J: TRBJ2-5
V: TRBV7-4

DNA: TGTGCCAGCAGCTCCCGACTACGCAGCTCCTACAATGAGCAGTTCTTC
CDR3: CASSSRLRSSYNEQFF
D: .
size: .
J: TRBJ2-1
V: TRBV7-6

DNA: TGCGCCAGCAGCGCGGGACAGGGGTTGAATCAGCCCCAGCATTTT
CDR3: CASSAGQGLNQPQHF
D: TRBD1
size: .
J: TRBJ1-5
V: TRBV5-1

DNA: TGCAGTACGCGGGGGACAGGTCTCACCTACAATGAGCAGTTCTTC
CDR3: CSTRGTGLTYNEQFF
D: .
size: few
J: TRBJ2-1
V: TRBV20-1

DNA: TGTGCCAGCAGCTCCCAGGGAAGTGGACAAGAGACCCAGTACTTC
CDR3: CASSSQGSGQETQYF
D: .
size: many
J: TRBJ2-5
V: TRBV7-2

DNA: TGTGCCATCCAAGCCCGGGACTTCCAAGAGACCCAGTACTTC
CDR3: CAIQARDFQETQYF
D: .
size: many
J: TRBJ2-5
V: TRBV7-6

DNA: TGTGCCATCAGTGAGTCTAAAGGCAATTCCGGGGAGCTGTTTTTT
CDR3: CAISESKGNSGELFF
D: .
size: .
J: TRBJ2-2
V: TRBV10-3

DNA: TGTGCCAGCAGCCGTACTGGCGGGGGGGCCGCCTCCGAGCAGTTCTTC
CDR3: CASSRTGGGAASEQFF
D: TRBD2
size: many
J: TRBJ2-1
V: TRBV7-2

DNA: TGTGCCAGCAGTCGGGTTGGGGGGACCAATGAGCAGTTCTTC
CDR3: CASSRVGGTNEQFF
D: .
size: few
J: TRBJ2-1
V: TRBV12-3/TRBV12-4

DNA: TGTGCCAGCAGCTCACGGGACAGGCAGAACACTGAAGCTTTCTTT
CDR3: CASSSRDRQNTEAFF
D: TRBD1
size: many
J: TRBJ1-1
V: TRBV7-2

DNA: TGTGCCAGCAGTTCCCCAGGGACAGGCATCTACGAGCAGTACTTC
CDR3: CASSSPGTGIYEQYF
D: TRBD1
size: .
J: TRBJ2-7
V: TRBV12-3/TRBV12-4

DNA: TGTGCCAGCAGTTTCACAGGATCAACCTACGAGCAGTACTTC
CDR3: CASSFTGSTYEQYF
D: .
size: few
J: TRBJ2-7
V: TRBV12-3/TRBV12-4

DNA: TGTGCCAGCTCACCGGGGGACATCGCCACCTACGAGCAGTACTTC
CDR3: CASSPGDIATYEQYF
D: .
size: .
J: TRBJ2-7
V: TRBV18

DNA: TGCGCCAGCAGCCCGGTTAGGACAGGAGGTGGAAACACCATATATTTT
CDR3: CASSPVRTGGGNTIYF
D: TRBD1
size: .
J: TRBJ1-3
V: TRBV4-1

DNA: TGTGCCAGCAGCCAGCAGGGTCGAGATACGCAGTATTTT
CDR3: CASSQQGRDTQYF
D: .
size: many
J: TRBJ2-3
V: TRBV7-6

DNA: TGTGCCAGCAGCTTGTTAGTCGGAGAGCAGTACTTC
CDR3: CASSLLVGEQYF
D: .
size: few
J: TRBJ2-7
V: TRBV5-4

DNA: TGTGCCAGCAGCTTGGTTATACGTTATGGGGAAAAGTCAGATACGCAGTATTTT
CDR3: CASSLVIRYGEKSDTQYF
D: .
size: few
J: TRBJ2-3
V: TRBV5-6

DNA: TGTGCCAGCAGCCAGCTCCTCGGGGATACGCAGTATTTT
CDR3: CASSQLLGDTQYF
D: .
size: .
J: TRBJ2-3
V: TRBV12-3/TRBV12-4

DNA: TGTGCCAGCAGCTCGGGACAGGGTGATGGCTACACCTTC
CDR3: CASSSGQGDGYTF
D: TRBD1
size: many
J: TRBJ1-2
V: TRBV7-2

DNA: TGCGCCAGCAGCTTGGGGACTAGCGGGGTGAAGACCCAGTACTTC
CDR3: CASSLGTSGVKTQYF
D: TRBD2
size: .
J: TRBJ2-5
V: TRBV5-1

DNA: TGTGCCAGCGCGCGGGCACTAGAGGATACGCAGTATTTT
CDR3: CASARALEDTQYF
D: .
size: few
J: TRBJ2-3
V: TRBV7-2

DNA: TGTGCCACCAGTGATTCTGGTCGGTCTGAAGCTTTCTTT
CDR3: CATSDSGRSEAFF
D: .
size: .
J: TRBJ1-1
V: TRBV24-1

DNA: TGTGCCAGCAGCCCCGACAGGGACACCGTCTACGAGCAGTACTTC
CDR3: CASSPDRDTVYEQYF
D: TRBD1
size: .
J: TRBJ2-7
V: TRBV6-2/TRBV6-3

DNA: TGTGCCAGCAGCCAAACTACTAGCGGGTCCTACGAGCAGTACTTC
CDR3: CASSQTTSGSYEQYF
D: TRBD2
size: .
J: TRBJ2-7
V: TRBV4-2

DNA: TGTGCCAGCAGTGCCGCCTTAGGGACCTACGAGCAGTACTTC
CDR3: CASSAALGTYEQYF
D: .
size: .
J: TRBJ2-7
V: TRBV27

DNA: TGTGCCAGCAGCTTAGGGCGTGGGGCAGATACGCAGTATTTT
CDR3: CASSLGRGADTQYF
D: .
size: many
J: TRBJ2-3
V: TRBV7-2

DNA: TGTGCCAGCAGTTACTCCCGGTCGGCAGGGTTGCCCACTGAAGCTTTCTTT
CDR3: CASSYSRSAGLPTEAFF
D: .
size: many
J: TRBJ1-1
V: TRBV6-5

DNA: TGTGCCAGCAGTTTAGTTGGACAGGGCGGTTCTCCCCTCCACTTT
CDR3: CASSLVGQGGSPLHF
D: TRBD1
size: .
J: TRBJ1-6
V: TRBV12-3/TRBV12-4

DNA: TGTGCCAGCAGCCTCAATACAAACACTGAAGCTTTCTTT
CDR3: CASSLNTNTEAFF
D: .
size: few
J: TRBJ1-1
V: TRBV7-1

DNA: TGTGCCAGCAGTTACTCGGCAGGGGTGTACTACGAGCAGTACTTC
CDR3: CASSYSAGVYYEQYF
D: .
size: .
J: TRBJ2-7
V: TRBV6-5

DNA: TGCAGTGCTAGCCCAGAAACAGGGTTTAATGAAAAACTGTTTTTT
CDR3: CSASPETGFNEKLFF
D: .
size: .
J: TRBJ1-4
V: TRBV20-1

DNA: TGCAGCACAGTCCGGGGACAGAGGAACACTGAAGCTTTCTTT
CDR3: CSTVRGQRNTEAFF
D: TRBD1
size: once
J: TRBJ1-1
V: TRBV29-1

DNA: TGTGCCAGCAGCGCGGGTATACTGGGTGGAAACACCATATATTTT
CDR3: CASSAGILGGNTIYF
D: .
size: few
J: TRBJ1-3
V: TRBV5-4

DNA: TGTGCCAGCAGTGCCGCCCATGGCTACACCTTC
CDR3: CASSAAHGYTF
D: .
size: few
J: TRBJ1-2
V: TRBV2

DNA: TGCGCCAGCAGCTCCGGGGCAGCAAGTGATACGCAGTATTTT
CDR3: CASSSGAASDTQYF
D: .
size: few
J: TRBJ2-3
V: TRBV5-1

DNA: TGTGCCAGCAGTTTAGAGAGGCTAGCGGGGGCTAGCACAGATACGCAGTATTTT
CDR3: CASSLERLAGASTDTQYF
D: TRBD2
size: .
J: TRBJ2-3
V: TRBV28

DNA: TGTGCCAGCAGCTTAGGAGGACAGCACAATCAGCCCCAGCATTTT
CDR3: CASSLGGQHNQPQHF
D: .
size: many
J: TRBJ1-5
V: TRBV7-6

DNA: TGTGCCAGCAGTATAAACAATGAGCAGTTCTTC
CDR3: CASSINNEQFF
D: .
size: many
J: TRBJ2-1
V: TRBV12-3/TRBV12-4

DNA: TGTGCCAGCAGCTTAAGCCTAGCGGGGGGTGCGGAGCAGTTCTTC
CDR3: CASSLSLAGGAEQFF
D: TRBD2
size: .
J: TRBJ2-1
V: TRBV7-9